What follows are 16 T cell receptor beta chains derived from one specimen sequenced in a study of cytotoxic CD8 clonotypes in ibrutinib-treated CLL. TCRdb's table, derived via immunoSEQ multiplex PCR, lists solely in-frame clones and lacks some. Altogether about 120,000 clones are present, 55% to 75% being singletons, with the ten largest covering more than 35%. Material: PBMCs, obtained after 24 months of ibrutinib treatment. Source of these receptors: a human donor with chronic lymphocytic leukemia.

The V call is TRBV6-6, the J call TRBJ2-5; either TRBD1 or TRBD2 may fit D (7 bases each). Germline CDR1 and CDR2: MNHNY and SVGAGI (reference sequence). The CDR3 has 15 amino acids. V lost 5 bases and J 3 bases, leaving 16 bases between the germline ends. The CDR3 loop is CASSPGGREEETQYF. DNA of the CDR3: TGTGCCAGCAGTCCAGGGGGACGGGAGGAAGAGACCCAGTACTTC.

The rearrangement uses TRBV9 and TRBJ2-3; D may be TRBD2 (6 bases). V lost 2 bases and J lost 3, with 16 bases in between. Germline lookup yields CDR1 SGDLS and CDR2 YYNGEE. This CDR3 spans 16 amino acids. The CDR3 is CASSVTGTLQTDTQYF. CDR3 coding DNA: TGTGCCAGCAGCGTTACCGGGACTCTACAGACAGATACGCAGTATTTT. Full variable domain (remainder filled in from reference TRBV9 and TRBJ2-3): DSGVTQTPKHLITATGQRVTLRCSPRSGDLSVYWYQQSLDQGLQFLIQYYNGEERAKGNILERFSAQQFPDLHSELNLSSLELGDSALYFCASSVTGTLQTDTQYFGPGTRLTVL.

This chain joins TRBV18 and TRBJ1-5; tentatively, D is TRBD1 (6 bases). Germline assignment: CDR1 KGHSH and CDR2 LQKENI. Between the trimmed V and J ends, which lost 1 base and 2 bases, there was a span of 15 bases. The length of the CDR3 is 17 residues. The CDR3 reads CASSPQGGARGNQPQHF. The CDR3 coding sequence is TGTGCCAGCTCACCACAGGGGGGAGCTAGGGGCAATCAGCCCCAGCATTTT.

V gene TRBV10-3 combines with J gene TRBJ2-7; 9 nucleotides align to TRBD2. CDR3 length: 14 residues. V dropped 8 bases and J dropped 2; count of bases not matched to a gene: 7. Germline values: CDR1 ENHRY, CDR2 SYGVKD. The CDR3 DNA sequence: TGTGCCATCGCTAGCGGGGCGCCGACCTACGAGCAGTACTTC. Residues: CAIASGAPTYEQYF.

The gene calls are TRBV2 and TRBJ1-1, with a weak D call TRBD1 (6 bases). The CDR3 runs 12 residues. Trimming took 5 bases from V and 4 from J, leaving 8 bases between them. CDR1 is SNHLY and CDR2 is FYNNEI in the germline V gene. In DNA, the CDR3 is TGTGCCAGCAGTTCGGACAGCACTGAAGCTTTCTTT. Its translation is CASSSDSTEAFF. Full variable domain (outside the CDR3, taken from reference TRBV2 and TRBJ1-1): EPEVTQTPSHQVTQMGQEVILRCVPISNHLYFYWYRQILGQKVEFLVSFYNNEISEKSEIFDDQFSVERPDGSNFTLKIRSTKLEDSAMYFCASSSDSTEAFFGQGTRLTVV.

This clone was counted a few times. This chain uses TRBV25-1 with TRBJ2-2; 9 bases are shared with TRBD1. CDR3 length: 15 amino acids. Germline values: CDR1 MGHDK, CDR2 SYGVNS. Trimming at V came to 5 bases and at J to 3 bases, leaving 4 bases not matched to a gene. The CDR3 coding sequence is TGTGCCAGCAGTCCCGGGACAGGGTACACCGGGGAGCTGTTTTTT. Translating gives CASSPGTGYTGELFF.

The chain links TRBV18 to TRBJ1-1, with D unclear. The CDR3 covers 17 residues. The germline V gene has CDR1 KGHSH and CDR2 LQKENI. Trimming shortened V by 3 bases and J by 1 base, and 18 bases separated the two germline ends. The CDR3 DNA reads TGTGCCAGCTCACCCCCGGGGAGGGCGGAGCCGAACACTGAAGCTTTCTTT. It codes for CASSPPGRAEPNTEAFF.

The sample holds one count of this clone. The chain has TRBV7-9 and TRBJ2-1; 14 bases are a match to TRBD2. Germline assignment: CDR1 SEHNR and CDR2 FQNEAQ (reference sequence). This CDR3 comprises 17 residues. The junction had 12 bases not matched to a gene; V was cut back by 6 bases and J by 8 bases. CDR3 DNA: TGTGCCAGCAGATTGACTAGCGGGGGGGCCTTCCGGGATGAGCAGTTCTTC. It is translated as CASRLTSGGAFRDEQFF.

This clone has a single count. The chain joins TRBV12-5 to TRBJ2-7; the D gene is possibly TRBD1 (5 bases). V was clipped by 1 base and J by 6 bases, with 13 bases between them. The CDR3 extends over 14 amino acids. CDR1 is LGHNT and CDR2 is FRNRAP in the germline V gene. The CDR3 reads CASGLDQGATEQYF. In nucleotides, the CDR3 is TGTGCTAGTGGTTTGGATCAGGGTGCCACCGAGCAGTACTTC.

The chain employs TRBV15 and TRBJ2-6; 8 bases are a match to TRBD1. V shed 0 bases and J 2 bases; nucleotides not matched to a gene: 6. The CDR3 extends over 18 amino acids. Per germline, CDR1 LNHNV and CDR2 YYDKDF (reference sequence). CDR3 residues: CATSRDQGAEAGANVLTF. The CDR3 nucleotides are TGTGCCACCAGCAGAGACCAGGGGGCAGAAGCTGGGGCCAACGTCCTGACTTTC.

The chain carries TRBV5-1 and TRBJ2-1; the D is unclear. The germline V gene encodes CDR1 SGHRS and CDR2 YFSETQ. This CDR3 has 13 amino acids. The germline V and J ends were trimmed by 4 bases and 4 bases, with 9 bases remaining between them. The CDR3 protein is CASSTPRYNEQFF. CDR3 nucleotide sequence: TGCGCCAGCAGCACTCCTCGGTACAATGAGCAGTTCTTC.

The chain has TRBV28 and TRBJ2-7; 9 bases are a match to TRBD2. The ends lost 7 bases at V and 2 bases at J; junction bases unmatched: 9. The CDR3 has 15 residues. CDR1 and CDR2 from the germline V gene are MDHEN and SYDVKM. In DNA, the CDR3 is TGTGCCAGCACCTCGTCTAGCGGGGATACCTACGAGCAGTACTTC. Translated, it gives CASTSSSGDTYEQYF.

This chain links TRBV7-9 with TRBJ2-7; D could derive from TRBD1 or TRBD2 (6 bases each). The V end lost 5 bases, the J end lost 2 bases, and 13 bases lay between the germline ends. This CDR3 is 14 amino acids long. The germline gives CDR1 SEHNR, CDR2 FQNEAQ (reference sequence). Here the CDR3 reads CASSPGAAAYEQYF. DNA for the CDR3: TGTGCCAGCAGCCCGGGGGCAGCCGCCTACGAGCAGTACTTC.

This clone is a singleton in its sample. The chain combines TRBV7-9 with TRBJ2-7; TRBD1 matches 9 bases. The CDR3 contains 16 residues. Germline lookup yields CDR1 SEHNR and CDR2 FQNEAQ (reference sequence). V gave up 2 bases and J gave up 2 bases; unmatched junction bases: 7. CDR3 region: CASSLPIGTGTYEQYF. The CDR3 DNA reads TGTGCCAGCAGCTTACCAATTGGGACAGGGACCTACGAGCAGTACTTC.

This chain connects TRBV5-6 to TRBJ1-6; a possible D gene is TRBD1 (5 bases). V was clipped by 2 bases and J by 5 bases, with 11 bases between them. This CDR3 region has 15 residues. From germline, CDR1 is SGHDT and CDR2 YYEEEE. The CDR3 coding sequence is TGTGCCAGCAGCTTAGGCCAGGGCGATAATTCACCCCTCCACTTT. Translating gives CASSLGQGDNSPLHF.

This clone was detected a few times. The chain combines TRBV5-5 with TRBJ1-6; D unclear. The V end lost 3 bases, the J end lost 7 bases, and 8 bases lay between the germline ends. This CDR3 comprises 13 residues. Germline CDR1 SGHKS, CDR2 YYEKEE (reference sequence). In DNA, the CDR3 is TGTGCCAGCAGCTCAGTACAGAATTCACCCCTCCACTTT. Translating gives CASSSVQNSPLHF.